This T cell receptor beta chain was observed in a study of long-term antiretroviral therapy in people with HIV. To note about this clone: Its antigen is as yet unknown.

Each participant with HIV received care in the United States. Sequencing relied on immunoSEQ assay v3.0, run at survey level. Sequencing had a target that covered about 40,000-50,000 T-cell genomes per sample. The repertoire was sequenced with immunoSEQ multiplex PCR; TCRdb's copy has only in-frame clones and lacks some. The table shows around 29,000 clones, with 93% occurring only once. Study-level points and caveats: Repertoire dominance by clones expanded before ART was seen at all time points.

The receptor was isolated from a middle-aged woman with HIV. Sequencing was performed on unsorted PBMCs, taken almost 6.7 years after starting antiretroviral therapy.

The CDR3 reads CSAGTGGQPNEKLFF. The CDR3, as DNA: TGCAGCGCTGGGACAGGGGGCCAACCTAATGAAAAACTGTTTTTT. The rearrangement joins TRBV29-1 to TRBJ1-4, with 12 bases lining up with TRBD1. The ends lost 7 bases at V and 3 bases at J; junction bases unmatched: 6. This CDR3 region has 15 residues. Germline V gene lookup returns CDR1 SQVTM and CDR2 ANQGSEA.